This TCR beta chain was recorded in a study of T cells in Graves' hyperthyroidism and ophthalmopathy. V lost 6 bases and J 3 bases, leaving 11 bases between the germline ends. The CDR3 totals 13 residues. This clonotype was counted many times. TCR beta CDR3 sequences were amplified from RNA transcripts. TCR CDR3 underwent first-round RT-PCR with the HTBI primer set. TCRdb itself ran the multiplex PCR reads through MiXCR, one entry per CDR3 protein. The sample shows almost 250,000 distinct CDR3 sequences, around 26% of them seen only once. Used for diagnoses were clinical symptoms, serum thyroxine and TRAb, thyroid ultrasound and orbital computed tomography.

Sample: blood. The clonotype was recovered from a woman aged 40 to 50 with Graves' ophthalmopathy. The chain employs TRBV12-3 or TRBV12-4 and TRBJ1-2; D perhaps matches TRBD1 (6 bases). CDR3: CASSPQGYYGYTF. The CDR3 DNA is TGTGCCAGCAGCCCCCAGGGGTACTATGGCTACACCTTC.